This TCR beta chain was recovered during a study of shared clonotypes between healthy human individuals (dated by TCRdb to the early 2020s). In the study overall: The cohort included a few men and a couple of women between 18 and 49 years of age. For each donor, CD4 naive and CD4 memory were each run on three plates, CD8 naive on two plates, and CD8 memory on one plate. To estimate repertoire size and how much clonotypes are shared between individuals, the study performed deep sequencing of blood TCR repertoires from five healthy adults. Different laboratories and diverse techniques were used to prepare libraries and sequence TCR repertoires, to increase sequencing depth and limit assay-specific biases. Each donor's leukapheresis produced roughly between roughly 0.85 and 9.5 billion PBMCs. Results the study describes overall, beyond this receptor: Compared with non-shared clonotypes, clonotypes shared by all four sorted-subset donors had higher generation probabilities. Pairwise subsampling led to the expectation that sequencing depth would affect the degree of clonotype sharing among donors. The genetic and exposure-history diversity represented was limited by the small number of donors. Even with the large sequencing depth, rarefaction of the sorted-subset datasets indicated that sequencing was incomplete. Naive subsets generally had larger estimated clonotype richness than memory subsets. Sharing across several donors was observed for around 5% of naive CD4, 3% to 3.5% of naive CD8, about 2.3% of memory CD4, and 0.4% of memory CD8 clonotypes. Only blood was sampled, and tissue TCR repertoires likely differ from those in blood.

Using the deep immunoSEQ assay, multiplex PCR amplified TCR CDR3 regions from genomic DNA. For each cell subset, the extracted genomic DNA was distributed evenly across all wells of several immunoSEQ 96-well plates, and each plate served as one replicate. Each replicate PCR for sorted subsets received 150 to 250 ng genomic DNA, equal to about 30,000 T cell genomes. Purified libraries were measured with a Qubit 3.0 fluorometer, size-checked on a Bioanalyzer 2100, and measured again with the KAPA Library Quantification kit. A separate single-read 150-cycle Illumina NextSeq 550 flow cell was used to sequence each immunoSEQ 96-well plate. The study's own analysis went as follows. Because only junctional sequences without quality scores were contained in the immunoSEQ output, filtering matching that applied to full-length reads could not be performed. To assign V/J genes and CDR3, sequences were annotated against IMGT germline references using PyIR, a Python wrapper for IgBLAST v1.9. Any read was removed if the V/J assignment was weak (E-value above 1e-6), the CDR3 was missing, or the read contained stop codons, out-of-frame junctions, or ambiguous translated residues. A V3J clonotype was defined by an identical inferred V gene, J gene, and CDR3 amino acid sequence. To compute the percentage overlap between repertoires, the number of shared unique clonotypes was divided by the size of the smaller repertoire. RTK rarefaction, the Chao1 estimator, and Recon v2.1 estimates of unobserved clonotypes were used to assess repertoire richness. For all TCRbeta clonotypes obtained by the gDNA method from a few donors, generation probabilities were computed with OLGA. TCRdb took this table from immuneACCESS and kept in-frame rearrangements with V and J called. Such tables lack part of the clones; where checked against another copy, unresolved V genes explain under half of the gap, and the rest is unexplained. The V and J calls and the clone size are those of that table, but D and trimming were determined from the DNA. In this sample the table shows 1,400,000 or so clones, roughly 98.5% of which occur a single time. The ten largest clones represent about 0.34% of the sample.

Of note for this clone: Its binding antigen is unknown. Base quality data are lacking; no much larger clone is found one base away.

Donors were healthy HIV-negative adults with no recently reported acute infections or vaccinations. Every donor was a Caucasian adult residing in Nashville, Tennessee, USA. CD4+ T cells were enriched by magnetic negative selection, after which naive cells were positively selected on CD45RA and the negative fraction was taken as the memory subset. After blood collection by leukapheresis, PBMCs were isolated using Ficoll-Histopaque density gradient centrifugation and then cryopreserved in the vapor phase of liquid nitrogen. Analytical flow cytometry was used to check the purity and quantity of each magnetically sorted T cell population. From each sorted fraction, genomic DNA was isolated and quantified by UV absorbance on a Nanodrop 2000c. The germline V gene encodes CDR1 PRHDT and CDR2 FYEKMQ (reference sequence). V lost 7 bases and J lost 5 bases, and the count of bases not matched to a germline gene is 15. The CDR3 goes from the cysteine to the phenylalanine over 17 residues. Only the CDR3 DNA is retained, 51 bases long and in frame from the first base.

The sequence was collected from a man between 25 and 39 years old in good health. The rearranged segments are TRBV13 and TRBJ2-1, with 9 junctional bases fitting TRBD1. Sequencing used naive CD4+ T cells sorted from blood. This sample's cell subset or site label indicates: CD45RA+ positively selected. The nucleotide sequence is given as TGTGCCAGCACCGCATCTACCGGGACAGGGCTGGACAATGAGCAGTTCTTC. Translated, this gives CASTASTGTGLDNEQFF.